Listed below are T cell receptor beta chains from one sample, sequenced in a study of metastatic and nonmetastatic thyroid tumors. TCRdb used MiXCR to call clones anew from the PCR reads. The sample includes 13,000 to 15,000 clones, more than 25% of them seen just once. The sample taken for sequencing was tumor tissue. Source of these receptors: a female donor with papillary thyroid cancer or a benign thyroid nodule (not recorded which). Some clones in this sample may be carry-over from other donors' samples. Each CDR3 is given with its conserved first and last residue. D genes are given only for firm matches. Clone sizes are given selectively: once, few, many, or a class where the clone is expanded.

CDR3 DNA: TGTGCCAGCAGCCTCACTGGGACTAGCGGGGGGGTGGAGCAGTACTTC
CDR3 protein: CASSLTGTSGGVEQYF
clone size: many
D gene: TRBD2
J gene: TRBJ2-7
V gene: TRBV3-1
CDR3 length: 16

CDR3 DNA: TGTGCCAGCAGAACCGGGGGACAGCTTTATAGCAATCAGCCCCAGCATTTT
CDR3 protein: CASRTGGQLYSNQPQHF
clone size: medium-sized
D gene: TRBD1
J gene: TRBJ1-5
V gene: TRBV12-3/TRBV12-4
CDR3 length: 17

CDR3 DNA: TGTGCCAGCCGGATAACAGGGTTCTCGATGAACACTGAAGCTTTCTTT
CDR3 protein: CASRITGFSMNTEAFF
clone size: many
D gene: -
J gene: TRBJ1-1
V gene: TRBV6-1
CDR3 length: 16

CDR3 DNA: TGTGCCAGTGCGGGACTAGCGGGGTCTGAGCAGTTCTTC
CDR3 protein: CASAGLAGSEQFF
clone size: many
D gene: TRBD2
J gene: TRBJ2-1
V gene: TRBV19
CDR3 length: 13

CDR3 DNA: TGCAGCTATACAGGCAATCAGCCCCAGCATTTT
CDR3 protein: CSYTGNQPQHF
clone size: many
D gene: -
J gene: TRBJ1-5
V gene: TRBV29-1
CDR3 length: 11

CDR3 DNA: TGCGCCAGCAGATCCTCCGGGACAGGGGACAATGGCTACACCTTC
CDR3 protein: CASRSSGTGDNGYTF
clone size: few
D gene: TRBD1
J gene: TRBJ1-2
V gene: TRBV10-2
CDR3 length: 15

CDR3 DNA: TGTGCCAGCAGACCCGGGACTAGATTTCTCGAGCAGTACTTC
CDR3 protein: CASRPGTRFLEQYF
clone size: medium-sized
D gene: TRBD2
J gene: TRBJ2-7
V gene: TRBV28
CDR3 length: 14

CDR3 DNA: TGTGCCAGCTCACCACCGTTCCCTAGCTCCTACAATGAGCAGTTCTTC
CDR3 protein: CASSPPFPSSYNEQFF
clone size: -
D gene: -
J gene: TRBJ2-1
V gene: TRBV18
CDR3 length: 16

CDR3 DNA: TGTGCCAGCAGTGGACAGGGGAACCAGCCCCAGCATTTT
CDR3 protein: CASSGQGNQPQHF
clone size: many
D gene: TRBD1
J gene: TRBJ1-5
V gene: TRBV12-3/TRBV12-4
CDR3 length: 13

CDR3 DNA: TGTGCCAGCGTTTACGAGCAGTACTTC
CDR3 protein: CASVYEQYF
clone size: -
D gene: -
J gene: TRBJ2-7
V gene: TRBV11-2
CDR3 length: 9

CDR3 DNA: TGTGCCAGCAGCTTCCTCCTCGGTAATGAGCAGTTCTTC
CDR3 protein: CASSFLLGNEQFF
clone size: many
D gene: -
J gene: TRBJ2-1
V gene: TRBV5-6
CDR3 length: 13

CDR3 DNA: TGTGCCAGCAGTTCCCATTTGGCTGATAATTCACCCCTCCACTTT
CDR3 protein: CASSSHLADNSPLHF
clone size: many
D gene: -
J gene: TRBJ1-6
V gene: TRBV11-2
CDR3 length: 15

CDR3 DNA: TGTGCCAGCAGCCTCGGATTAGCGGCGAACACCGGGGAGCTGTTTTTT
CDR3 protein: CASSLGLAANTGELFF
clone size: once
D gene: -
J gene: TRBJ2-2
V gene: TRBV11-3
CDR3 length: 16

CDR3 DNA: TGTGCCAGCAGCCGCAGGGGAAGCAATCAGCCCCAGCATTTT
CDR3 protein: CASSRRGSNQPQHF
clone size: -
D gene: -
J gene: TRBJ1-5
V gene: TRBV7-2
CDR3 length: 14

CDR3 DNA: TGTGCCAGCAGCAGGGGCCCCGTCTCCTGCGAGCAGTACTTC
CDR3 protein: CASSRGPVSCEQYF
clone size: -
D gene: -
J gene: TRBJ2-7
V gene: TRBV28
CDR3 length: 14

CDR3 DNA: TGTGCCAGCAGCCAAGATGACGGACAGGGCGGAAAGCCCCAGCATTTT
CDR3 protein: CASSQDDGQGGKPQHF
clone size: many
D gene: TRBD1
J gene: TRBJ1-5
V gene: TRBV4-2
CDR3 length: 16

CDR3 DNA: TGTGCCAGCAGCCAAGATCTGGCTAGCGTGGGGAACCAAGAGACCCAGTACTTC
CDR3 protein: CASSQDLASVGNQETQYF
clone size: many
D gene: -
J gene: TRBJ2-5
V gene: TRBV3-1
CDR3 length: 18

CDR3 DNA: TGCAGTGCTAGAATTACCCGGGGACTAGCGGGGGGCCCGAGCTCCTACAATGAGCAGTTCTTC
CDR3 protein: CSARITRGLAGGPSSYNEQFF
clone size: many
D gene: TRBD2
J gene: TRBJ2-1
V gene: TRBV20-1
CDR3 length: 21

CDR3 DNA: TGTGCCAGCAGCCAAGGGGACTACAATGAGCAGTTCTTC
CDR3 protein: CASSQGDYNEQFF
clone size: many
D gene: -
J gene: TRBJ2-1
V gene: TRBV4-2
CDR3 length: 13

CDR3 DNA: TGTGCCAGCAGAGCAAGGATGAACACTGAAGCTTTCTTT
CDR3 protein: CASRARMNTEAFF
clone size: -
D gene: -
J gene: TRBJ1-1
V gene: TRBV2
CDR3 length: 13

CDR3 DNA: TGTGCCACCTACGGACAGGGCGCCTACGAGCAGTACTTC
CDR3 protein: CATYGQGAYEQYF
clone size: many
D gene: TRBD1
J gene: TRBJ2-7
V gene: TRBV28
CDR3 length: 13

CDR3 DNA: TGTGCCAGCAGCGGGAGTTACAAGCAGTACTTC
CDR3 protein: CASSGSYKQYF
clone size: -
D gene: -
J gene: TRBJ2-7
V gene: TRBV6-1
CDR3 length: 11

CDR3 DNA: TGTGCCTGGAGGCGGGCGGCGGGGGACTCTTCACCCCTCCACTTT
CDR3 protein: CAWRRAAGDSSPLHF
clone size: once
D gene: -
J gene: TRBJ1-6
V gene: TRBV30
CDR3 length: 15

CDR3 DNA: TGTGCCAGCGCCTGGACAGGGGCGGGCTACGAGCAGTACTTC
CDR3 protein: CASAWTGAGYEQYF
clone size: -
D gene: TRBD1
J gene: TRBJ2-7
V gene: TRBV6-1
CDR3 length: 14

CDR3 DNA: TGCGCCAGCAGTGAGCGGGAGGGCTACAATGAGCAGTTCTTC
CDR3 protein: CASSEREGYNEQFF
clone size: many
D gene: TRBD2
J gene: TRBJ2-1
V gene: TRBV10-2
CDR3 length: 14

CDR3 DNA: TGCGCCAGCAGCTTGACAGGGGTGGGCGAGCAGTACTTC
CDR3 protein: CASSLTGVGEQYF
clone size: -
D gene: TRBD1
J gene: TRBJ2-7
V gene: TRBV5-1
CDR3 length: 13

CDR3 DNA: TGTGCCAGCTCACCAGGACAGGGGGCGATGGACACCATATATTTT
CDR3 protein: CASSPGQGAMDTIYF
clone size: once
D gene: TRBD1
J gene: TRBJ1-3
V gene: TRBV18
CDR3 length: 15